This TCR beta chain was recovered during a study of blood T cell repertoires in COVID-19. Data came from immunoSEQ multiplex PCR; TCRdb stores just in-frame clones and leaves some out. Among fewer than 250,000 clones listed, 84% were seen once. The ends were cut back, 3 bases at V and 0 bases at J, with 12 bases in the middle. The length of the CDR3 is 16 residues. CDR1 MDHEN and CDR2 SYDVKM come from the germline V gene. The V and J genes are TRBV28 and TRBJ1-5; D may be TRBD1 (6 bases). This clonotype was obtained from a woman younger than 45 who had recovered from COVID-19. Input material: PBMCs or T cells enriched from blood (not recorded which). The CDR3 spells CASSFTGFGSNQPQHF. The CDR3 coding sequence is TGTGCCAGCAGTTTTACAGGGTTCGGTAGCAATCAGCCCCAGCATTTT.